This entry concerns a single T cell receptor (beta chain). The record originates from a study of CD8 T cells in Susac syndrome. V shed 3 bases, J shed 4 bases, and the junction held 19 bases outside the gene matches. Germline V gene sequence: CDR1 LGHDT, CDR2 YNNKEL (reference sequence). The CDR3 has 22 amino acids. Sequencing of TCR beta was undertaken in CD8+ and CD4+ T cells derived from blood. TEMRA cells were enriched by FACS, and CD4+ and CD8+ T cells were negatively isolated. It was with random hexamers that roughly 0.45 to 1 ug RNA was reverse transcribed. The CDR3 of TCR beta was amplified by immunoSEQ multiplex PCR across 54 Vbeta and 13 Jbeta. MiXCR, applied by TCRdb to the immunoSEQ multiplex PCR reads, yields one record per CDR3 protein. The table lists 45,000 or so distinct CDR3 sequences, over 85% of them singletons.

The sample was CD8+ T cells from PBMCs. The receptor's source is a human donor in good health. The chain joins TRBV3-1 to TRBJ2-1, with 15 bases lining up with TRBD2. DNA for the CDR3: TGTGCCAGCAGCCACCCCCGAGGGCGGAGGGGACTAGCGGGAGGCCGATACAATGAGCAGTTCTTC. This encodes CASSHPRGRRGLAGGRYNEQFF.